This TCR beta chain was sequenced during a study of T cell changes during pregnancy in multiple sclerosis. With 8 bases clipped from V and 7 bases from J, the junction kept 26 bases outside the gene matches. The CDR3 is 20 amino acids. The V gene's germline CDR1 is SNHLY and CDR2 FYNNEI. Clones were read by immunoSEQ multiplex PCR, and TCRdb kept only the in-frame ones, dropping some. The table shows 100,000 or so clones, with around 93% occurring only once. The sample in question was peripheral blood, obtained before pregnancy. This chain connects TRBV2 to TRBJ2-1, with 10 bases aligning to TRBD2. The TCR was taken from a female donor with multiple sclerosis, enrolled in a pregnancy study. This CDR3 reads CASLIRTSGTIGMLGNEQFF. The CDR3 DNA reads TGTGCCAGCCTGATTAGGACTAGCGGAACTATTGGGATGTTGGGGAATGAGCAGTTCTTC.